The entry below gives a single TCR beta chain sequence along with its context. These data are taken from a study of control samples from healthy donors and cancer patients. Clones were sequenced by immunoSEQ multiplex PCR, and TCRdb holds only the in-frame ones, with some missing. The sample consists of about 160,000 clones, roughly 95% of them appearing once. Germline V gene sequence: CDR1 MDHEN, CDR2 SYDVKM. V lost 6 bases, J lost 1 base, and 19 bases stayed unmatched. CDR3 length: 20 residues. The sequence was obtained from a woman aged 25 to 39 in good health. The sequenced sample consisted of blood. The chain is built from TRBV28 and TRBJ2-7, with 12 positions matching TRBD2. The CDR3 DNA reads as TGTGCCAGCAGCTTTCCCTTATCGGGACTAGCGGGCGTACGTTCCTACGAGCAGTACTTC. Translation: CASSFPLSGLAGVRSYEQYF.